This T cell receptor (beta chain) was identified during a study of identical twins. The study's findings and limits: Memory repertoires lacked the insertion deficit that abundant cord blood beta clonotypes showed. Sharing of beta out-of-frame sequences by twins showed a weaker excess.

A note on this clonotype: Its antigen is as yet unknown.

A universal primer site arose from template switching, and cDNA bore unique molecular identifiers. A single record per CDR3 protein comes from TCRdb applying MiXCR to the 5' RACE reads. The table records 1.5 million to 2 million distinct CDR3 sequences, around 29% of them present only once. Trimming cost V 5 bases and J 3 bases; bases outside gene matches: 19. Germline V lookup: CDR1 MDHEN, CDR2 SYDVKM. The CDR3 extends over 18 amino acids. The material sequenced was cord blood. The TCR comes from a newborn girl in good health. The chain carries TRBV28 and TRBJ2-7, with 7 bases that match TRBD2. The CDR3 spells CASSPTSEKRNYYYEQYF. The DNA of the CDR3 is TGTGCCAGCAGTCCAACTAGCGAAAAACGCAACTACTACTACGAGCAGTACTTC.